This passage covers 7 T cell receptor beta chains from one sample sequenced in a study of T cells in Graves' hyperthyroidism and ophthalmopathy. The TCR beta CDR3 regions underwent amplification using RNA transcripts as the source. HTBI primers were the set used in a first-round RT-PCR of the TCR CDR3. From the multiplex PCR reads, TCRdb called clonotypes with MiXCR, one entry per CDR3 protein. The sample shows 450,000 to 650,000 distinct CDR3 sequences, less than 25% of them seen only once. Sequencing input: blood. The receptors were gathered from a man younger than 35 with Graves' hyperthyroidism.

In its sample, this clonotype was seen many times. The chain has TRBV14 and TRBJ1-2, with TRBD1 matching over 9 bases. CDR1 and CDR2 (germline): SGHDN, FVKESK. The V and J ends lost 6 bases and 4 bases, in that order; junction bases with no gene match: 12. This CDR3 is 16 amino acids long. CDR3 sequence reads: CASSQQQGALGYGYTF. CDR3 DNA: TGTGCCAGCAGTCAACAACAGGGGGCTCTAGGCTATGGCTACACCTTC.

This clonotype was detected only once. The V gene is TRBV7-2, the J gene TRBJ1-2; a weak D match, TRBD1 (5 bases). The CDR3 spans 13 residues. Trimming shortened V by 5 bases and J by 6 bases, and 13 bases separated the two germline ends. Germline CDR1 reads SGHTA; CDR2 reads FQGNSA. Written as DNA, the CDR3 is TGTGCCAGCAGCACGGGGACTGCTAATGGCTACACCTTC. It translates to CASSTGTANGYTF.

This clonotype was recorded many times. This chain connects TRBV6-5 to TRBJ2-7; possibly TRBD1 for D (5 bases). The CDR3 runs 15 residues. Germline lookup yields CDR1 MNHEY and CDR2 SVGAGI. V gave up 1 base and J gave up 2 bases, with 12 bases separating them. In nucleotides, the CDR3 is TGTGCCAGCAGTTACTTGACAGAGCCCCCCTACGAGCAGTACTTC. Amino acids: CASSYLTEPPYEQYF.

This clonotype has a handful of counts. The CDR3 DNA is TGTGCCAGCAGTTTAGTGGGACCAAACTACGAGCAGTACTTC. Translation gives CASSLVGPNYEQYF. This chain connects TRBV12-3 or TRBV12-4 to TRBJ2-7; D might be TRBD1 or TRBD2, each matching 5 bases. This CDR3 comprises 14 residues. The V end was cut by 1 base, the J end by 3 bases, with 10 bases between.

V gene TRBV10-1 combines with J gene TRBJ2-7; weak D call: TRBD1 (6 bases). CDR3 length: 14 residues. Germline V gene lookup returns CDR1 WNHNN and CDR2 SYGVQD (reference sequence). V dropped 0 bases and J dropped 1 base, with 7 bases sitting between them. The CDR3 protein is CASSESGQSYEQYF. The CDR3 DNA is TGCGCCAGCAGTGAGTCTGGACAGTCCTACGAGCAGTACTTC.

The CDR3 loop reads CASSGGLAGALNTQYF. The CDR3 DNA sequence: TGTGCCAGCAGTGGCGGACTAGCGGGGGCCCTCAATACGCAGTATTTT. This sequence joins TRBV2 and TRBJ2-3, with 13 bases aligning to TRBD2. Germline V CDR1 and CDR2: SNHLY, FYNNEI. The ends lost 4 bases at V and 7 bases at J; junction bases unmatched: 8. The CDR3 totals 16 residues.

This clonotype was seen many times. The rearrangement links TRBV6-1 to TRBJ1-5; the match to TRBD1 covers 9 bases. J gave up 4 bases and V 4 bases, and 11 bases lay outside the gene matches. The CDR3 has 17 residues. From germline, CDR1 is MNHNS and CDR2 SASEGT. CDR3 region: CASSGGQGRVFNQPQHF. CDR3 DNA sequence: TGTGCCAGCAGTGGAGGACAGGGGCGGGTCTTTAATCAGCCCCAGCATTTT.